The 13 T cell receptor beta chains presented below share a single source sample, sequenced in a study of blood T cell repertoires in COVID-19. Measured with immunoSEQ multiplex PCR; TCRdb has only the in-frame clones, and not every one. The sample lists about 310,000 clones; nearly 90% were seen once. Sequencing was performed on peripheral blood. These receptors all stem from a woman between 40 and 50 years old with COVID-19, enrolled during active disease.

The chain uses TRBV29-1 and TRBJ1-1, with D unclear. V lost 4 bases, J lost 4 bases, and 13 bases lay in between. The CDR3 spans 13 residues. CDR1 and CDR2 (germline): SQVTM, ANQGSEA. The CDR3 DNA sequence: TGCAGCGTTGGTGAGAGGGTAGGCACTGAAGCTTTCTTT. Translation gives CSVGERVGTEAFF.

Only one count was recorded for this clone. The J gene is TRBJ2-7, the V gene TRBV28, with 10 bases that match TRBD2. The CDR3 is 14 amino acids. V trimming: 6 bases; J trimming: 3 bases; junction bases outside the gene matches: 5. CDR1 is MDHEN and CDR2 is SYDVKM in the germline V gene. The CDR3 nucleotides are TGTGCCAGCAGCCAGGGACTAGCGTTCTACGAGCAGTACTTC. Translated, it gives CASSQGLAFYEQYF.

J is TRBJ1-1 and V is TRBV7-9; D is ambiguous. The V end was cut by 0 bases, the J end by 4 bases, with 6 bases between. The CDR3 runs to 13 residues. Per germline, CDR1 SEHNR and CDR2 FQNEAQ (reference sequence). The CDR3 loop reads CASSLAEGTEAFF. The CDR3 DNA reads TGTGCCAGCAGCTTAGCTGAGGGCACTGAAGCTTTCTTT.

The chain couples TRBV6-5 to TRBJ2-7; no firm D call. This CDR3 region has 12 residues. V was pared by 6 bases and J by 4 bases, with 10 bases between. Germline CDR1 is MNHEY and CDR2 is SVGAGI. This CDR3 is CASSATPYEQYF. The CDR3 nucleotides are TGTGCCAGCAGCGCTACCCCGTACGAGCAGTACTTC.

The CDR3 sequence: CASGQTGGYEQYF. The CDR3 DNA follows: TGTGCCAGCGGACAGACAGGGGGGTACGAGCAGTACTTC. The genes are TRBV6-5 and TRBJ2-7, with 9 bases matching TRBD1. The trim removed 8 bases at V and 4 bases at J, leaving 6 bases unmatched. The germline CDR1 and CDR2 sequences are MNHEY and SVGAGI. The CDR3 extends over 13 amino acids.

The V call is TRBV19, the J call TRBJ1-4; 7 positions match TRBD1. After removal of 4 bases from V and 3 bases from J, the junction contained 11 bases not matched to a gene. This CDR3 is 17 amino acids long. Germline-derived CDR1 and CDR2 are LNHDA and SQIVND (reference sequence). The CDR3 sequence is CASSTWTGSTANEKLFF. DNA for the CDR3: TGTGCCAGTAGTACCTGGACAGGATCTACGGCTAATGAAAAACTGTTTTTT.

The chain joins TRBV10-3 to TRBJ1-2; TRBD1 matches 8 bases. J gave up 5 bases and V 2 bases, and 7 bases lay outside the gene matches. Germline V lookup: CDR1 ENHRY, CDR2 SYGVKD. CDR3 length equals 15 residues. In nucleotides, the CDR3 is TGTGCCATCAGTGAGCTAGGGACAGGAGGATATGGCTACACCTTC. Translation gives CAISELGTGGYGYTF.

The J gene is TRBJ2-7, the V gene TRBV28, with D perhaps matching TRBD1 (5 bases). V was clipped by 8 bases and J by 6 bases, with 17 bases between them. Germline lookup yields CDR1 MDHEN and CDR2 SYDVKM. This CDR3 contains 13 residues. CDR3 region: CASRSQGTSEQYF. The CDR3 DNA sequence: TGTGCCAGCCGATCTCAGGGTACGAGCGAGCAGTACTTC.

This rearrangement joins TRBV10-3 to TRBJ2-1; maybe TRBD2 (6 bases). V lost 5 bases and J 3 bases, leaving 14 bases between the germline ends. Germline lookup yields CDR1 ENHRY and CDR2 SYGVKD. The CDR3 extends over 15 amino acids. The CDR3: CAISSGPGVYNEQFF. For the CDR3, the DNA is TGTGCCATCAGTTCTGGGCCGGGGGTCTACAATGAGCAGTTCTTC.

The chain joins TRBV13 to TRBJ2-1, with D possibly TRBD2 on 5 matching bases. Germline V gives CDR1 PRHDT, CDR2 FYEKMQ (reference sequence). This CDR3 has 15 amino acids. V lost 0 bases and J 4 bases, leaving 10 bases between the germline ends. CDR3 nucleotides: TGTGCCAGCAGCTTAGGACTAGAGACTTACAATGAGCAGTTCTTC. Translated, it gives CASSLGLETYNEQFF.

The rearrangement joins TRBV2 to TRBJ1-1; TRBD1 agrees at 8 bases. The junction had 5 bases not matched to a gene; V was cut back by 7 bases and J by 4 bases. In germline, CDR1 is SNHLY, CDR2 FYNNEI. The CDR3 loop spans 13 amino acids. CDR3 DNA: TGTGCCAGCAACCCTGACAGGGGCACTGAAGCTTTCTTT. Its protein is CASNPDRGTEAFF.

The chain combines TRBV27 with TRBJ1-1; TRBD1 matches at 9 bases. The length of the CDR3 is 14 residues. Germline CDR1 and CDR2: MNHEY and SMNVEV (reference sequence). Trimming took 9 bases from V and 0 from J; bases not matched to a gene: 5. The CDR3 DNA follows: TGTGCCAGTCACAGGGGGCGCCTGAACACTGAAGCTTTCTTT. This translates into CASHRGRLNTEAFF.

CDR3 region: CASSEWAGGITEAFF. In nucleotides, the CDR3 is TGTGCCAGCAGTGAATGGGCAGGGGGTATCACTGAAGCTTTCTTT. The chain has TRBV2 and TRBJ1-1, with 7 positions matching TRBD1. V shed 2 bases, J shed 4 bases, and the junction held 7 bases outside the gene matches. Germline-derived CDR1 and CDR2 are SNHLY and FYNNEI. CDR3 length: 15 amino acids.